Shown below are 27 T cell receptor beta chains from a single sample sequenced in a study of follicular helper T cells after annual influenza vaccination (TCRdb year 2017). Libraries were prepared through the immunoSEQ multiplex PCR assay. Sourced from immuneACCESS, this table was stored by TCRdb with only in-frame sequences that have V and J called. A share of the clones is absent; for the studies checked, an unresolved V gene accounts for under half, and the remainder has no known explanation. The sample table contains some 7,300 clones; only one count was recorded for over 80% of them. The leading ten clones occupy roughly 1.6% of the sample. The sample's time point label, decoded: 2015-2016 season, 7 days after influenza vaccination. Sequenced here: CXCR5+ CD38- circulating T follicular helper cells from blood, sampled 7 days after influenza vaccination. This sample's cell subset or site label indicates: circulating Tfh, non-naive CD4+CXCR5+PD-1+ (ICOS+CD38+ or ICOS-CD38-). The origin of the receptors is an adult who received the influenza vaccine.

The chain has TRBV28 and TRBJ1-1; TRBD1 might be the D (5 bases). Germline CDR1 reads MDHEN; CDR2 reads SYDVKM. This CDR3 region has 14 residues. The ends were cut back, 6 bases at V and 7 bases at J, with 18 bases in the middle. The CDR3 sequence is CASRAPGGAGEAFF. For the CDR3, the DNA is TGTGCCAGCAGGGCCCCAGGAGGGGCGGGTGAAGCTTTCTTT.

A few counts support this clone. This chain connects TRBV28 to TRBJ1-1; D gene uncertain. The CDR3 loop spans 13 amino acids. Germline V CDR1 and CDR2: MDHEN, SYDVKM. V lost 7 bases and J 0 bases, leaving 9 bases between the germline ends. The CDR3 sequence is CASIGLLNTEAFF. The CDR3 region has the DNA TGTGCCAGCATAGGACTCTTGAACACTGAAGCTTTCTTT.

The CDR3 loop reads CASSYDRATEAFF. The CDR3 DNA sequence: TGTGCCAGCAGTTACGATAGGGCCACTGAAGCTTTCTTT. The V and J genes are TRBV6-5 and TRBJ1-1; D is unclear. Germline assignment: CDR1 MNHEY and CDR2 SVGAGI. Trimming cost V 2 bases and J 4 bases, with 8 bases left between them. CDR3 length: 13 amino acids.

V usage is TRBV29-1 and J usage is TRBJ2-2; the match to TRBD1 covers 7 bases. Germline V gene data show CDR1 as SQVTM and CDR2 as ANQGSEA. CDR3 length equals 14 residues. The junction had 6 bases not matched to a gene; V was cut back by 6 bases and J by 2 bases. The CDR3 DNA reads TGCAGCGTCCGGGACAGCTTTAACACCGGGGAGCTGTTTTTT. Its translation is CSVRDSFNTGELFF.

V usage is TRBV2 and J usage is TRBJ1-2; 8 positions agree with TRBD1. The CDR3 consists of 16 residues. V lost 3 bases to trimming and J lost 4 bases; unmatched junction nucleotides: 10. Germline values: CDR1 SNHLY, CDR2 FYNNEI. The CDR3 coding sequence is TGTGCCAGCAGTGAGCACGCAACAGGGGGTAGCTATGGCTACACCTTC. Translating it yields CASSEHATGGSYGYTF.

The gene calls are TRBV28 and TRBJ1-2; D unresolved. The CDR3 is 12 residues long. Trimming pared 1 base from V and 3 bases from J, leaving 3 bases between. From germline, CDR1 is MDHEN and CDR2 SYDVKM. CDR3 DNA: TGTGCCAGCAGTTTATCGGACTATGGCTACACCTTC. It encodes CASSLSDYGYTF.

V gene TRBV11-2 combines with J gene TRBJ1-1; D unclear. In germline, CDR1 is SGHAT, CDR2 FQNNGV. The CDR3 is 12 residues long. V was clipped by 1 base and J by 6 bases, with 6 bases between them. DNA for the CDR3: TGTGCCAGCAGCTTAGCAAGAGCTGAAGCTTTCTTT. Residues: CASSLARAEAFF.

The chain is built from TRBV19 and TRBJ1-1; D not resolved. Germline assignment: CDR1 LNHDA and CDR2 SQIVND (reference sequence). The length of the CDR3 is 15 residues. V was clipped by 7 bases and J by 7 bases, with 22 bases between them. The CDR3 spells CASIPGKPNPHEAFF. The CDR3 DNA reads as TGTGCCAGTATACCGGGTAAGCCGAACCCCCATGAAGCTTTCTTT.

The chain joins TRBV5-1 to TRBJ2-1; 9 positions agree with TRBD2. This CDR3 region has 14 residues. With V trimmed by 6 bases and J by 10 bases, 11 bases remained unmatched. Germline V gives CDR1 SGHRS, CDR2 YFSETQ. The CDR3 DNA follows: TGCGCCAGCAACCCGACTAGCGGCACCCCGGAGCAGTTCTTC. Residues: CASNPTSGTPEQFF. Full variable domain (remainder filled in from reference TRBV5-1 and TRBJ2-1): KAGVTQTPRYLIKTRGQQVTLSCSPISGHRSVSWYQQTPGQGLQFLFEYFSETQRNKGNFPGRFSGRQFSNSRSEMNVSTLELGDSALYLCASNPTSGTPEQFFGPGTRLTVL.

The chain employs TRBV28 and TRBJ1-1; D gene ambiguous. Trimming pared 7 bases from V and 5 bases from J, leaving 11 bases between. Germline lookup yields CDR1 MDHEN and CDR2 SYDVKM. The CDR3 totals 12 residues. This chain's CDR3 is CASTVGRTEAFF. In DNA, the CDR3 is TGTGCCAGCACCGTAGGGAGGACTGAAGCTTTCTTT. The full variable domain, in which reference TRBV28 and TRBJ1-1 provide the parts outside the CDR3, is DVKVTQSSRYLVKRTGEKVFLECVQDMDHENMFWYRQDPGLGLRLIYFSYDVKMKEKGDIPEGYSVSREKKERFSLILESASTNQTSMYLCASTVGRTEAFFGQGTRLTVV.

This clone was picked up one time. This sequence joins TRBV2 and TRBJ2-7; possible D gene TRBD2, 5 bases. The germline gives CDR1 SNHLY, CDR2 FYNNEI. This CDR3 is 15 amino acids long. The V end lost 0 bases, the J end lost 7 bases, and 16 bases lay between the germline ends. The CDR3 sequence is CASSEAATRRGEQYF. The CDR3 DNA sequence: TGTGCCAGCAGTGAAGCGGCTACCCGGAGAGGGGAGCAGTACTTC.

In DNA form, the CDR3 reads TGTGCCAGCAGTTACATGGGGGGATATGGCTACACCTTC. Translation gives CASSYMGGYGYTF. The chain has TRBV6-5 and TRBJ1-2; weak D call: TRBD1 (5 bases). The CDR3 sequence is 13 residues long. CDR1 and CDR2 (germline): MNHEY, SVGAGI. Trimming took 2 bases from V and 5 from J, leaving 9 bases between them.

The chain recombines TRBV2 with TRBJ2-1; perhaps TRBD1 as D (6 bases). V was cut by 6 bases and J by 15 bases, with 15 bases left in between. In germline, CDR1 is SNHLY, CDR2 FYNNEI. This CDR3 spans 11 amino acids. The CDR3 region is CASRQGQLGFF. The CDR3 DNA reads as TGTGCCAGCAGACAGGGACAACTAGGGTTCTTC.

This rearrangement joins TRBV29-1 to TRBJ2-3; TRBD1 matches at 7 bases. This CDR3 is built from 12 residues. Germline CDR1 reads SQVTM; CDR2 reads ANQGSEA. V shed 3 bases, J shed 4 bases, and the junction held 1 base outside the gene matches. CDR3 nucleotides: TGCAGCGTTGAGGGACAGTCAGATACGCAGTATTTT. It encodes CSVEGQSDTQYF.

This clone was seen just once. This chain uses TRBV5-1 with TRBJ1-4; 7 bases are a match to TRBD1. The V segment lost 3 bases and the J segment 4 bases; nucleotides outside the gene matches: 3. The length of the CDR3 is 14 residues. The germline V gene encodes CDR1 SGHRS and CDR2 YFSETQ. Here the CDR3 reads CASSSGQHNEKLFF. The CDR3 DNA follows: TGCGCCAGCAGCTCGGGACAGCATAATGAAAAACTGTTTTTT.

This clone was seen once. The chain links TRBV30 to TRBJ1-3; no firm D call. The ends were cut back, 0 bases at V and 0 bases at J, with 9 bases in the middle. Per the germline V gene, CDR1 is GTSNPN and CDR2 is SVGIG (reference sequence). The CDR3 extends over 15 amino acids. The CDR3 region is CAWSVTRISGNTIYF. CDR3 in DNA: TGTGCCTGGAGTGTAACAAGAATCTCTGGAAACACCATATATTTT.

The V call is TRBV6-1, the J call TRBJ1-1; 7 bases match TRBD1. Germline-derived CDR1 and CDR2 are MNHNS and SASEGT. This CDR3 has 13 residues. Trimming took 6 bases from V and 4 from J; bases not matched to a gene: 5. CDR3 nucleotides: TGTGCCAGCAGATTACAGGGGACCACTGAAGCTTTCTTT. This gives the protein CASRLQGTTEAFF.

The chain couples TRBV5-5 to TRBJ2-1; tentative D call: TRBD2 (5 bases). V was pared by 4 bases and J by 4 bases, with 18 bases between. Germline CDR1 SGHKS, CDR2 YYEKEE (reference sequence). This CDR3 has 16 amino acids. The CDR3 reads CASSLHPRLSYNEQFF. In DNA, the CDR3 is TGTGCCAGCAGCCTCCACCCAAGACTATCTTACAATGAGCAGTTCTTC.

The chain uses TRBV11-2 and TRBJ1-1; 10 nucleotides align to TRBD1. Trimming at V came to 5 bases and at J to 5 bases, leaving 11 bases not matched to a gene. Looked up from germline, CDR1 is SGHAT and CDR2 is FQNNGV. This CDR3 spans 16 amino acids. CDR3 coding DNA: TGTGCCAGCAGCACTCGGGACAGGGGAGGATTAACTGAAGCTTTCTTT. Translating gives CASSTRDRGGLTEAFF.

The V call is TRBV7-9, the J call TRBJ2-7; the match to TRBD2 covers 7 bases. The CDR3 is made up of 14 amino acids. Trimming took 0 bases from V and 4 from J; bases not matched to a gene: 3. CDR1 is SEHNR, CDR2 FQNEAQ, per germline (reference sequence). The CDR3 here is CASSLARGTYEQYF. DNA for the CDR3: TGTGCCAGCAGCTTAGCGCGGGGGACTTACGAGCAGTACTTC.

The genes are TRBV18 and TRBJ2-1; 9 bases map to TRBD1. The CDR3 has 13 residues. With V trimmed by 4 bases and J by 7 bases, 2 bases remained unmatched. CDR1 is KGHSH and CDR2 is LQKENI in the germline V gene. The CDR3 loop is CASSQGTGNEQFF. The CDR3 DNA is TGTGCCAGCTCACAGGGGACAGGGAATGAGCAGTTCTTC. Combining the CDR3 with reference TRBV18 and TRBJ2-1 gives the whole variable domain NAGVMQNPRHLVRRRGQEARLRCSPMKGHSHVYWYRQLPEEGLKFMVYLQKENIIDESGMPKERFSAEFPKEGPSILRIQQVVRGDSAAYFCASSQGTGNEQFFGPGTRLTVL.

This clone was seen just once. This chain uses TRBV5-1 with TRBJ2-6; D is unresolved. Germline CDR1 SGHRS, CDR2 YFSETQ. This CDR3 has 18 amino acids. The V and J ends lost 0 bases and 4 bases respectively, with 17 bases between them. CDR3 DNA: TGCGCCAGCAGCTTGGGGGCCACAGCTTCGTGGGGGGCCAACGTCCTGACTTTC. Protein: CASSLGATASWGANVLTF.

The chain has TRBV11-2 and TRBJ2-7; D is undetermined. Germline assignment: CDR1 SGHAT and CDR2 FQNNGV. The CDR3 consists of 12 residues. V gave up 1 base and J gave up 4 bases, with 5 bases separating them. CDR3 protein: CASSLVGYEQYF. Here the CDR3 DNA reads TGTGCCAGCAGCTTAGTAGGGTACGAGCAGTACTTC.

This chain connects TRBV2 to TRBJ2-2; a weak D match, TRBD1 (6 bases). The germline V and J ends were trimmed by 5 bases and 5 bases, with 15 bases remaining between them. The germline gives CDR1 SNHLY, CDR2 FYNNEI. The length of the CDR3 is 15 residues. CDR3 DNA: TGTGCCAGCAGTTCCAGAGTCAGGGGAACCGGGGAGCTGTTTTTT. Protein product: CASSSRVRGTGELFF.

This chain links TRBV28 with TRBJ2-6; D is uncertain. Germline assignment: CDR1 MDHEN and CDR2 SYDVKM. Trimming took off 3 bases at V and 2 bases at J, with 8 bases between the two ends. This CDR3 spans 15 amino acids. The CDR3 loop reads CASSLAHAGANVLTF. For the CDR3, the DNA is TGTGCCAGCAGTTTGGCACATGCTGGGGCCAACGTCCTGACTTTC.

The chain uses TRBV9 and TRBJ2-1; TRBD2 matches 10 bases. The junction had 6 bases not matched to a gene; V was cut back by 0 bases and J by 9 bases. CDR3 size: 15 residues. The germline V gene encodes CDR1 SGDLS and CDR2 YYNGEE. CDR3 DNA sequence: TGTGCCAGCAGCGTAGAGGGTAGCGGGAGGTTTGAGCAGTTCTTC. This codes for CASSVEGSGRFEQFF.

This sequence joins TRBV5-4 and TRBJ2-3, with 8 nucleotides matching TRBD2. In germline, CDR1 is SGHNT, CDR2 YYREEE (reference sequence). The CDR3 is 13 residues long. J gave up 6 bases and V 1 base, and 1 base lay outside the gene matches. The CDR3 is CASSLREGDTQYF. The CDR3 bases are TGTGCCAGCAGCTTGCGGGAGGGGGATACGCAGTATTTT.